This T cell receptor (beta chain) stems from a study of OX40 agonist ivuxolimab in advanced cancers. Study-level background: Prior therapy, whether anti-PD-1, anti-PD-L1 or anti-CTLA-4, was allowed, and 30% to 40% had some. Study-level points and caveats: Partial responders at 0.1-3.0 mg/kg showed near-lowest clonal expansion.

The V gene's germline CDR1 is LNHDA and CDR2 SQIVND (reference sequence). There are 12 residues in the CDR3. J gave up 9 bases and V 6 bases, and 0 bases lay outside the gene matches. Concerning this clone itself: Its cognate antigen is unknown.

Autoimmune disease history or systemic immunosuppression excluded patients. This table comes from immunoSEQ multiplex PCR, and its TCRdb copy is limited to in-frame clones, with some not included. The sample includes roughly 25,000 clones, almost 90% of them seen just once. The TCR sequence derives from an adult with an advanced solid tumor such as melanoma, head and neck, liver or kidney cancer. This specimen consisted of CD4+ or CD8+ T cells sorted from blood, obtained in a trial of the OX40 agonist ivuxolimab. This chain joins TRBV19 and TRBJ1-6; TRBD1 aligns across 9 bases. CDR3 in amino acids: CASRDRGSPLHF. The CDR3, as DNA: TGTGCCAGTAGGGACAGGGGTTCACCCCTCCACTTT.